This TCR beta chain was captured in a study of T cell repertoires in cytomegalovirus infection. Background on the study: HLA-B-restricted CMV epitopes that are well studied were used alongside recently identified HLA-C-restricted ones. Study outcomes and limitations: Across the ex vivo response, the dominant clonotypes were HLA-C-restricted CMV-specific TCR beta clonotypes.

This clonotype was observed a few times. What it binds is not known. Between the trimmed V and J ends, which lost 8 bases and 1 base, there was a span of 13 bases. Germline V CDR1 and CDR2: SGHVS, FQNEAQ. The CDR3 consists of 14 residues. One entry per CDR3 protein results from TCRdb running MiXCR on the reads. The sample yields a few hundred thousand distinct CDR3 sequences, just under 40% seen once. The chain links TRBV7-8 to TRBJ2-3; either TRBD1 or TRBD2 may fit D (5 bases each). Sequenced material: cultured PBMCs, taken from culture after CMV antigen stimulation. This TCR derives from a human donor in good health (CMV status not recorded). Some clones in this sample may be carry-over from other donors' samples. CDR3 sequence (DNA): TGTGCCAGCGGCCGGGGCGGACGCACAGATACGCAGTATTTT. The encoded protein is CASGRGGRTDTQYF. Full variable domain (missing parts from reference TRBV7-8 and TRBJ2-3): GAGVSQSPRYKVAKRGQDVALRCDPISGHVSLFWYQQALGQGPEFLTYFQNEAQLDKSGLPSDRFFAERPEGSVSTLKIQRTQQEDSAVYLCASGRGGRTDTQYFGPGTRLTVL.